Presented here are 10 T cell receptor beta chains from one specimen sequenced in a study of Graves' ophthalmopathy and Graves' hyperthyroidism. Transcripts of RNA were the source for amplifying TCR beta CDR3 regions. Second-round multiplex PCR came after first-round RT-PCR with HTBI primers. TCRdb reprocessed the multiplex PCR reads with MiXCR, giving one entry per CDR3 protein. The data contain about 380,000 distinct CDR3 sequences, approximately 15% of them singletons. The source material was peripheral blood. The receptors derive from a woman aged 18-29 years with stable Graves' hyperthyroidism.

This clonotype showed up many times. This chain joins TRBV19 and TRBJ1-5, with D hard to call. The CDR3 consists of 12 residues. Looked up from germline, CDR1 is LNHDA and CDR2 is SQIVND (reference sequence). V was shortened by 4 bases and J by 3 bases, with 4 bases between the two germline ends. This chain's CDR3 is CASSKVNQPQHF. In DNA, the CDR3 is TGTGCCAGTAGTAAGGTCAATCAGCCCCAGCATTTT.

This clonotype was seen ten or more times. The chain couples TRBV12-5 to TRBJ2-7; 8 bases align to TRBD1. The CDR3 is 16 residues long. V trimming: 1 base; J trimming: 1 base; junction bases outside the gene matches: 6. In germline, CDR1 is LGHNT, CDR2 FRNRAP. CDR3: CASGLAGTGVSYEQYF. CDR3 bases: TGTGCTAGTGGTTTGGCCGGGACAGGAGTTTCCTACGAGCAGTACTTC.

The chain carries TRBV5-1 and TRBJ2-7; 9 bases match TRBD1. The CDR3 loop spans 16 amino acids. Unmatched junction bases numbered 8, after V lost 2 bases and J lost 2 bases. Germline V CDR1 and CDR2: SGHRS, YFSETQ. CDR3 sequence reads: CASSFSGTGITYEQYF. The CDR3 DNA is TGCGCCAGCAGCTTTTCGGGGACAGGGATTACCTACGAGCAGTACTTC.

This clonotype has at least ten counts. This chain connects TRBV12-3 or TRBV12-4 to TRBJ1-1; 9 bases are a match to TRBD1. The CDR3 has 14 residues. The junction had 8 bases not matched to a gene; V was cut back by 11 bases and J by 1 base. CDR3 bases: TGTGCCTCTGCGAAGGACAGGGGGAACACTGAAGCTTTCTTT. Translated: CASAKDRGNTEAFF.

This clonotype was counted at least ten times. Here the CDR3 reads CASSQYGGNYGYTF. The CDR3 DNA sequence: TGTGCCAGCAGCCAATACGGGGGTAACTATGGCTACACCTTC. This sequence joins TRBV16 and TRBJ1-2, with D maybe TRBD1 (5 bases). Germline V gene sequence: CDR1 KGHSY, CDR2 FQNENV. The CDR3 covers 14 residues. Trimming pared 1 base from V and 1 base from J, leaving 7 bases between.

Worth noting for this clonotype: Just one base apart from a much larger clone, this may be a read error. The chain combines TRBV19 with TRBJ2-5, with TRBD2 as a possible D gene (7 bases). The germline gives CDR1 LNHDA, CDR2 SQIVND (reference sequence). CDR3 size: 15 residues. The CDR3 spells CISSKARGPQETQYF. The CDR3 DNA reads as TGTATCAGTAGTAAGGCGCGGGGGCCTCAAGAGACCCAGTACTTC.

The V call is TRBV7-9, the J call TRBJ1-1; 7 bases map to TRBD1. Germline assignment: CDR1 SEHNR and CDR2 FQNEAQ (reference sequence). The CDR3 is 14 residues long. With V trimmed by 5 bases and J by 4 bases, 7 bases remained unmatched. The CDR3 nucleotides read TGTGCCAGCAGCGCCTCGCCAGGGGGCACTGAAGCTTTCTTT. This gives the protein CASSASPGGTEAFF.

The gene calls are TRBV19 and TRBJ1-2, with unresolved D. The V end was cut by 3 bases, the J end by 8 bases, with 10 bases between. The CDR3 loop spans 12 amino acids. Per germline, CDR1 LNHDA and CDR2 SQIVND (reference sequence). The CDR3 nucleotides are TGTGCCAGTAGTATCCTTTCGGGAGGCTACACCTTC. The encoded protein is CASSILSGGYTF.

The chain uses TRBV6-2 or TRBV6-3 and TRBJ1-4, with a weak D call TRBD1 (6 bases). Looked up from germline, CDR1 is MNHEY and CDR2 is SVGEGT. CDR3 size: 14 residues. V lost 6 bases and J 7 bases, leaving 15 bases between the germline ends. The CDR3 protein is CASSNYRVPEKLFF. The DNA of the CDR3 is TGTGCCAGCAGCAACTACAGGGTACCTGAAAAACTGTTTTTT.

This clonotype was seen ten or more times. The chain couples TRBV19 to TRBJ1-1; D not resolved. Trimming stripped 5 bases from V and 0 bases from J, with 16 bases between. Germline V gene sequence: CDR1 LNHDA, CDR2 SQIVND (reference sequence). The CDR3 is 16 residues long. The CDR3 protein is CASSGPFDYLNTEAFF. DNA of the CDR3: TGTGCCAGTAGTGGTCCTTTCGACTATTTGAACACTGAAGCTTTCTTT.